This T cell receptor (beta chain) was captured by sequencing in a study of a mutant IDH1 vaccine in newly diagnosed glioma. The wider study: Patients received eight vaccinations in weeks 1, 3, 5, 7, 11, 15, 19, 23. Standard pretreatment was either radiotherapy, temozolomide, or, for most, radiochemotherapy with temozolomide.

Using immunoSEQ multiplex PCR, the repertoire was profiled, and TCRdb retains in-frame clones only, with some absent. This table has about 64,000 clones, approximately 85% appearing once. General study findings and limits: There seemed to be no relation between pseudoprogression and changes in top peripheral T cell clonotypes.

With regard to this clone: Its antigen remains unidentified.

Time point specified: week 23, last vaccination. In the vaccine, a single dose held 300 ug of the mutant IDH1 20-mer peptide, along with topical imiquimod. In every donor, the tumor was a new WHO grade 3 or 4 IDH1-mutant, ATRX-lost astrocytoma. There are 14 residues in the CDR3. Trimming took 1 base from V and 2 from J, leaving 9 bases between them. From germline, CDR1 is SEHNR and CDR2 FQNEAQ (reference sequence). The sequence came from a man aged 25 to 45 with glioma. The sequencing here drew on PBMCs, taken from a glioma patient whose treatment included an IDH1 peptide vaccine. V is TRBV7-9 and J is TRBJ2-7, with D unclear. This CDR3 is CASSLGPVPYEQYF. In DNA, the CDR3 is TGTGCCAGCAGCTTAGGTCCCGTCCCCTACGAGCAGTACTTC.